Shown below are 6 T cell receptor beta chains from a single sample sequenced in a study of cytomegalovirus exposure and HLA in healthy donors. TCRdb's table, derived via immunoSEQ multiplex PCR, lists solely in-frame clones and lacks some. In the table there are under 75,000 clones, roughly 92% of which are singletons. Sequencing was done on a sample of PBMCs. The origin of the receptors is a man younger than 35 in good health and CMV-seropositive.

This chain links TRBV28 with TRBJ2-3, with a tentative D call TRBD2 (6 bases). V was clipped by 4 bases and J by 4 bases, with 18 bases between them. This CDR3 has 16 amino acids. Germline assignment: CDR1 MDHEN and CDR2 SYDVKM. The CDR3 DNA reads as TGTGCCAGCAGTTCGGTTGGTAGCGGATTCCCAGATACGCAGTATTTT. This translates into CASSSVGSGFPDTQYF.

This chain joins TRBV11-2 and TRBJ2-5, with D possibly matching TRBD2 (6 bases). Germline V CDR1 and CDR2: SGHAT, FQNNGV. The V end was cut by 0 bases, the J end by 0 bases, with 14 bases between. The CDR3 totals 17 residues. In nucleotides, the CDR3 is TGTGCCAGCAGCTTAGAGGGACTTCCACCGAACCAAGAGACCCAGTACTTC. It yields the protein CASSLEGLPPNQETQYF.

The chain links TRBV7-8 to TRBJ1-3, with D tentatively TRBD1 (5 bases). The V and J ends lost 5 bases and 0 bases respectively, with 23 bases between them. Looked up from germline, CDR1 is SGHVS and CDR2 is FQNEAQ. The CDR3 covers 19 residues. The CDR3 sequence is CASSPERPVDRSSGNTIYF. The DNA of the CDR3 is TGTGCCAGCAGCCCCGAGCGCCCGGTTGACAGATCCTCTGGAAACACCATATATTTT.

The chain carries TRBV9 and TRBJ2-1; TRBD1 matches at 9 bases. The CDR3 covers 16 residues. The trim removed 0 bases at V and 6 bases at J, leaving 7 bases unmatched. The germline gives CDR1 SGDLS, CDR2 YYNGEE. The CDR3 here is CASSVGERQGGNEQFF. In DNA form, the CDR3 reads TGTGCCAGCAGCGTAGGCGAACGACAGGGGGGCAATGAGCAGTTCTTC.

The chain employs TRBV19 and TRBJ2-1; 7 bases are a match to TRBD1. The CDR3 loop spans 15 amino acids. Germline CDR1 reads LNHDA; CDR2 reads SQIVND (reference sequence). Trimming took 7 bases from V and 2 from J; bases not matched to a gene: 8. The CDR3 loop reads CASTQTGVPYNEQFF. The CDR3 nucleotides read TGTGCCAGTACGCAAACAGGGGTCCCCTACAATGAGCAGTTCTTC.

The genes are TRBV6-6 and TRBJ1-1; 9 bases are shared with TRBD1. V shed 6 bases and J 12 bases; nucleotides not matched to a gene: 8. The germline gives CDR1 MNHNY, CDR2 SVGAGI (reference sequence). The CDR3 is 12 amino acids. CDR3 sequence (DNA): TGTGCCAGCAGCCCACCGACAGGGGGGACTTTCTTT. It encodes CASSPPTGGTFF.